This T cell receptor beta chain comes out of a study of blood T cell repertoires in COVID-19. Produced via immunoSEQ multiplex PCR; TCRdb's table is partial and in-frame only. In the table there are 120,000 to 150,000 clones, about 84% of which are singletons. V shed 7 bases and J 7 bases; nucleotides not matched to a gene: 10. Germline V gene lookup returns CDR1 ENHRY and CDR2 SYGVKD. This CDR3 region has 14 residues. Source material: peripheral blood. The chain employs TRBV10-3 and TRBJ2-1, with 7 nucleotides matching TRBD2. This receptor was taken from a man in his sixties with active or convalescent COVID-19. The DNA of the CDR3 is TGTGCCATCATGACGGGGCGGGAGAGGAATGAGCAGTTCTTC. Translated, it gives CAIMTGRERNEQFF.